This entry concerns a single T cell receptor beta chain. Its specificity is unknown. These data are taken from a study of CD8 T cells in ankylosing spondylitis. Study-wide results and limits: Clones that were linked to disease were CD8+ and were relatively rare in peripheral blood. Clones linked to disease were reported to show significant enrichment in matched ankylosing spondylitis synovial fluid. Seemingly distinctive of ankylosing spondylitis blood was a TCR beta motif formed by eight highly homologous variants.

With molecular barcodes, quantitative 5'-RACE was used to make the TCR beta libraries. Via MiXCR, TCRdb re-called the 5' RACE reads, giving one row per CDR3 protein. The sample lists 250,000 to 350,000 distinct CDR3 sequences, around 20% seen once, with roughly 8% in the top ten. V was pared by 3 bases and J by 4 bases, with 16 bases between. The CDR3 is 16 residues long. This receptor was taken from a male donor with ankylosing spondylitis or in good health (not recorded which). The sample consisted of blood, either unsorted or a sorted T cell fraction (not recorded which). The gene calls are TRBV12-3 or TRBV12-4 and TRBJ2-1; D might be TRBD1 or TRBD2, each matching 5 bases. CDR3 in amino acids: CASSFTGPLEYNEQFF. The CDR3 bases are TGTGCCAGCAGTTTTACGGGGCCGCTGGAGTACAATGAGCAGTTCTTC.